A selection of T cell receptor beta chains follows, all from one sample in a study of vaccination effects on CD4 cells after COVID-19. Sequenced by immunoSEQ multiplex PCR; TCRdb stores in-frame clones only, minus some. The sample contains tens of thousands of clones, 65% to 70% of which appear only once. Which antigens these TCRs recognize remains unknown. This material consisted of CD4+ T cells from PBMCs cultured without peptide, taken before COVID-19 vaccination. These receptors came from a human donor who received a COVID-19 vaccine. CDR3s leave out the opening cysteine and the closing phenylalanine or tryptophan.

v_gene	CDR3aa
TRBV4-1	ASSQDPQGINEKLF
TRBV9	ASSPQREAF
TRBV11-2	ASSLDRIEKLF
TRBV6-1	ASSERAGGAETQY
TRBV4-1	ASSQGNRGWTDTQY
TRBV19	ASSTPGEGFNGYT
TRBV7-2	ASSIRKGLAGGLSYEQY
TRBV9	ASSVGTALSYNEQF
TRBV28	ASSSMLGGGNTIY
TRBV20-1	SARDSPEAF
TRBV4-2	ASSRASGENRNEQF
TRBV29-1	SVALLAGGGDTQY
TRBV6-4	ASSPQGAAGYT
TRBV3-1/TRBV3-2	ASSRPHQGNTEAF
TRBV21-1	ASSTTGTGGAPTDYGYT
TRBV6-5	ASSYSQGRADTQY
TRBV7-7	ASSPQIAGTDTQY
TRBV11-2	ASSPRLEHTIY
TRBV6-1	ASSEASTGLYYGYT
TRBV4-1	ASSQSWTGRNLEAF
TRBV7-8	ASSFRLDGTDTQY
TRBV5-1	ASSSGDRGSTEAF
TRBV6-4	ASSDSGRGSYGYT
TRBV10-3	AISVGYLGQGRMNTEAF
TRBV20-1	SARRAYEQF
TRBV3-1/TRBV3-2	ASSSDRVYSPLH
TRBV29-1	SVPKTGPDTQY
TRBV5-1	ASSSNGAYEQY
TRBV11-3	ASSLGLLAGSSYNEQF
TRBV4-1	ASSQPLTHPYGYT
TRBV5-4	ASSLWGLEQF
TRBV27	ASSLSGTYTGELF
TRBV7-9	ASSLKDRTRGYT
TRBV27	ASSLRGQDGYT
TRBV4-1	ASSQDSGTYNEQF
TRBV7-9	ASSFGTVYGYT
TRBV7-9	ASSLGPTGFGWAF
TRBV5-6	ASSSYSPDISPYNQPQH
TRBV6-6	ASNPPGGGVTEAF
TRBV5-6	ASSLVGARRDEAF
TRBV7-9	ASSPPSSTDTQY
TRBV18	ASSPSSYEQY
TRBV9	ASSVANGVTDTQY
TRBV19	ASSHREERSYGYT
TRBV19	ASSIGTIYEQY
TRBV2	ASSTAGELF
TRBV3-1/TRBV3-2	ASSHRRLAGGYNEQF
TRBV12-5	ASGLGGEETQY
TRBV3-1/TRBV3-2	ASSQSGAKSTEAF
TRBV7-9	ASSLFLHNQFYEQY
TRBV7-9	ASSSDGRSYEQY